Below, 21 T cell receptor beta chains from the same sample are listed, as sequenced in a study of breast tumors, draining lymph nodes, adjacent tissues. TCRdb ran MiXCR on the multiplex PCR reads and lists one entry per CDR3 protein. This sample has approximately 15,000 distinct CDR3 sequences; 63% occur once, and the top ten carry 15% to 25%. The material sequenced was tumor-adjacent breast tissue. The receptors stem from a female donor with breast cancer. Some clones in this sample may be carry-over from other donors' samples.

CDR3 DNA sequence: TGTGCCAGCAGCCAAGAAAACCCTGCCAGGTCCAACTATGGCTACACCTTC. This gives the protein CASSQENPARSNYGYTF. The chain links TRBV14 to TRBJ1-2; D gene uncertain. From germline, CDR1 is SGHDN and CDR2 FVKESK. The CDR3 covers 17 residues. The germline V and J ends were trimmed by 0 bases and 2 bases, with 16 bases remaining between them.

In its sample, this clonotype ranks as medium-sized (0.01 to 0.1%). The chain links TRBV20-1 to TRBJ2-1, with D perhaps TRBD1 (6 bases). This CDR3 region has 13 residues. The V end was cut by 4 bases, the J end by 9 bases, with 16 bases between. Per germline, CDR1 DFQATT and CDR2 SNEGSKA (reference sequence). The CDR3 loop is CSAIQDSSSEQFF. The CDR3 region has the DNA TGCAGTGCTATACAGGACAGTAGTAGTGAGCAGTTCTTC.

The chain recombines TRBV20-1 with TRBJ2-7, with a possible D match to TRBD2 (5 bases). Trimming removed 6 bases from V and 3 bases from J, with 18 bases in between. Germline V gene lookup returns CDR1 DFQATT and CDR2 SNEGSKA (reference sequence). The CDR3 is 14 residues long. The CDR3 nucleotides read TGCAGTGCCTCATGGAGGCCAAATTACTACGAGCAGTACTTC. It specifies CSASWRPNYYEQYF.

This clonotype was detected many times. The genes are TRBV7-3 and TRBJ2-6; D unresolved. Per germline, CDR1 SGHTA and CDR2 FQGTGA. Trimming stripped 2 bases from V and 3 bases from J, with 20 bases between. The CDR3 is 19 residues long. DNA for the CDR3: TGTGCCAGCAGCTTACATGGACCTATTAGAGAGATTGGGGCCAACGTCCTGACTTTC. Its translation is CASSLHGPIREIGANVLTF. Full variable domain (rest looked up from reference TRBV7-3 and TRBJ2-6): GAGVSQTPSNKVTEKGKYVELRCDPISGHTALYWYRQSLGQGPEFLIYFQGTGAADDSGLPNDRFFAVRPEGSVSTLKIQRTERGDSAVYLCASSLHGPIREIGANVLTFGAGSRLTVL.

This clonotype was seen ten or more times. The rearrangement joins TRBV5-1 to TRBJ2-3, with D possibly being TRBD1 (5 bases). The CDR3 contains 15 residues. Trimming pared 0 bases from V and 1 base from J, leaving 9 bases between. CDR1 is SGHRS, CDR2 YFSETQ, per germline. The CDR3 DNA is TGCGCCAGCAGCTTGGAGCCAGGGCGCACAGATACGCAGTATTTT. Translation gives CASSLEPGRTDTQYF.

The chain carries TRBV5-1 and TRBJ2-1; weak D call: TRBD2 (6 bases). Germline loops: CDR1 SGHRS, CDR2 YFSETQ. CDR3 length: 16 amino acids. Trimming left V 4 bases short and J 7 bases short, with 21 bases between. CDR3 nucleotide sequence: TGCGCCAGCAGCCCCCGGCGGGATGGAATTCGGAATGAGCAGTTCTTC. This encodes CASSPRRDGIRNEQFF.

The rearrangement joins TRBV5-1 to TRBJ1-6; 9 bases line up with TRBD1. V gave up 0 bases and J gave up 8 bases; unmatched junction bases: 6. The germline V gene encodes CDR1 SGHRS and CDR2 YFSETQ. The CDR3 has 16 residues. The CDR3: CASSLEGQGGDSPLHF. CDR3 DNA sequence: TGCGCCAGCAGCTTGGAGGGACAGGGTGGCGATTCACCCCTCCACTTT.

V and J are TRBV2 and TRBJ2-3; 11 bases are a match to TRBD2. This CDR3 has 15 residues. CDR1 SNHLY and CDR2 FYNNEI come from the germline V gene. J lost 5 bases, V lost 8 bases, and 9 bases had no gene match. In DNA, the CDR3 is TGTGCCAGCGGGGGGACTAGCGGCTCTGAAGATACGCAGTATTTT. Amino acid sequence: CASGGTSGSEDTQYF.

The genes are TRBV2 and TRBJ2-3, with a possible D match to TRBD2 (6 bases). The V end was cut by 6 bases, the J end by 3 bases, with 16 bases between. Germline-derived CDR1 and CDR2 are SNHLY and FYNNEI. This CDR3 region has 15 residues. CDR3 nucleotide sequence: TGTGCCAGCAGACTTACGGGAGTTGGAACAGATACGCAGTATTTT. It encodes CASRLTGVGTDTQYF.

This clonotype was observed at least ten times. The chain joins TRBV6-1 to TRBJ1-1, with D perhaps matching TRBD1 (5 bases). Germline-derived CDR1 and CDR2 are MNHNS and SASEGT. The CDR3 is 12 residues long. Trimming stripped 6 bases from V and 11 bases from J, with 16 bases between. The DNA of the CDR3 is TGTGCCAGCAGCCCGCGTGAGGGGACGGCTTTCTTT. Translated, it gives CASSPREGTAFF.

This chain joins TRBV20-1 and TRBJ2-3; no clear D. Per germline, CDR1 DFQATT and CDR2 SNEGSKA (reference sequence). The CDR3 contains 14 residues. Trimming took 2 bases from V and 0 from J, leaving 9 bases between them. This CDR3 reads CSARILRSTDTQYF. The CDR3 DNA reads as TGCAGTGCTAGAATTTTGCGGAGCACAGATACGCAGTATTTT.

In its sample, this clonotype was seen many times. The genes are TRBV5-1 and TRBJ2-1; possibly TRBD2 for D (5 bases). This CDR3 comprises 17 residues. V was trimmed by 1 base and J by 4 bases, leaving 18 bases between them. CDR1 SGHRS and CDR2 YFSETQ come from the germline V gene. CDR3 amino acids: CASSLIAPAGLYNEQFF. In nucleotides, the CDR3 is TGCGCCAGCAGCTTGATTGCTCCCGCCGGACTGTACAATGAGCAGTTCTTC.

This chain links TRBV19 with TRBJ1-1, with 7 positions matching TRBD1. Looked up from germline, CDR1 is LNHDA and CDR2 is SQIVND (reference sequence). Trimming cost V 6 bases and J 6 bases; bases outside gene matches: 4. There are 12 residues in the CDR3. The CDR3 loop reads CASSRQGSEAFF. The CDR3 nucleotides are TGTGCCAGTAGCAGACAGGGCTCTGAAGCTTTCTTT. The variable domain in full, completed from reference TRBV19 and TRBJ1-1, reads DGGITQSPKYLFRKEGQNVTLSCEQNLNHDAMYWYRQDPGQGLRLIYYSQIVNDFQKGDIAEGYSVSREKKESFPLTVTSAQKNPTAFYLCASSRQGSEAFFGQGTRLTVV.

The rearrangement joins TRBV7-2 to TRBJ1-6, with D possibly being TRBD1 (6 bases). Trimming removed 5 bases at V and 8 bases at J, with 13 bases between. The V gene's germline CDR1 is SGHTA and CDR2 FQGNSA. The CDR3 loop spans 14 amino acids. This CDR3 is CASSPRQGYSPLHF. CDR3 in DNA: TGTGCCAGCAGCCCAAGGCAGGGGTATTCACCCCTCCACTTT.

This clonotype rates as medium-sized. The rearrangement links TRBV3-2 to TRBJ2-7; the D segment call TRBD1 is taken from the table without a DNA check. TRBV3-2 is reported as a pseudogene. This CDR3 is 14 amino acids long. The CDR3 is CASSLPGWEYEQYV. CDR3 DNA sequence: TGTGCCAGCAGCCTGCCGGGGTGGGAATACGAGCAGTACGTC.

This clonotype was seen many times. The rearrangement joins TRBV18 to TRBJ1-3, with D unresolved. Trimming removed 1 base at V and 0 bases at J, with 10 bases between. From germline, CDR1 is KGHSH and CDR2 LQKENI. This CDR3 has 16 amino acids. CDR3 protein: CASSPRVESSGNTIYF. CDR3 nucleotide sequence: TGTGCCAGCTCACCACGAGTGGAAAGCTCTGGAAACACCATATATTTT.

The chain carries TRBV29-1 and TRBJ2-3; TRBD1 might be the D (7 bases). The CDR3 consists of 15 residues. V lost 4 bases, J lost 2 bases, and 16 bases lay in between. Germline V gene data show CDR1 as SQVTM and CDR2 as ANQGSEA. CDR3 residues: CSVGGDSLFTDTQYF. The CDR3, as DNA: TGCAGCGTTGGGGGGGACAGTCTTTTCACAGATACGCAGTATTTT.

The chain has TRBV20-1 and TRBJ1-5; D gene ambiguous. Germline CDR1 DFQATT, CDR2 SNEGSKA (reference sequence). The CDR3 spans 14 residues. V gave up 0 bases and J gave up 6 bases, with 12 bases separating them. The CDR3 region is CSARDPEASQPQHF. CDR3 bases: TGCAGTGCTAGAGACCCCGAGGCCAGTCAGCCCCAGCATTTT.

V usage is TRBV9 and J usage is TRBJ1-6, with D possibly TRBD1 on 5 matching bases. CDR3 length equals 15 residues. The V end lost 6 bases, the J end lost 9 bases, and 19 bases lay between the germline ends. Germline-derived CDR1 and CDR2 are SGDLS and YYNGEE. The DNA for the CDR3 is TGTGCCAGCACAGAAGCGGGGGGGAGTGGTTCACCCCTCCACTTT. As protein: CASTEAGGSGSPLHF.

The chain joins TRBV30 to TRBJ2-2; D perhaps matches TRBD2 (5 bases). CDR3 size: 13 residues. Germline values: CDR1 GTSNPN, CDR2 SVGIG (reference sequence). With 8 bases removed from V and 0 bases from J, the gap between germline ends came to 10 bases. The CDR3 DNA sequence: TGTGCCCACCGGGATTCGAACACCGGGGAGCTGTTTTTT. Protein: CAHRDSNTGELFF. Full variable domain (outside the CDR3, taken from reference TRBV30 and TRBJ2-2): SQTIHQWPATLVQPVGSPLSLECTVEGTSNPNLYWYRQAAGRGLQLLFYSVGIGQISSEVPQNLSASRPQDRQFILSSKKLLLSDSGFYLCAHRDSNTGELFFGEGSRLTVL.

The rearrangement links TRBV11-2 to TRBJ2-2, with unresolved D. The V gene's germline CDR1 is SGHAT and CDR2 FQNNGV. The ends were cut back, 0 bases at V and 5 bases at J, with 10 bases in the middle. CDR3 length: 15 amino acids. The CDR3 region has the DNA TGTGCCAGCAGCTTAGACTCGCTAGGTACCGGGGAGCTGTTTTTT. Translating gives CASSLDSLGTGELFF.